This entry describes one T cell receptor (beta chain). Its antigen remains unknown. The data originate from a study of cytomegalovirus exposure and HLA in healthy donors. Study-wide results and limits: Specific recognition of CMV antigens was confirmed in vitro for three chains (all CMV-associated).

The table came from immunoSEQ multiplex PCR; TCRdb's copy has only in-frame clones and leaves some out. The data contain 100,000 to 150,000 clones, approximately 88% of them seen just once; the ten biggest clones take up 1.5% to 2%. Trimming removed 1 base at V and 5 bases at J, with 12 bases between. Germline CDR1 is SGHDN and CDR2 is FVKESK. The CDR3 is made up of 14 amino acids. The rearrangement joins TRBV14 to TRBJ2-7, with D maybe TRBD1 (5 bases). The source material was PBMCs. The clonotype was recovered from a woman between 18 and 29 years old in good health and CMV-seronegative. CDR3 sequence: CASSQVRGHHEQYF. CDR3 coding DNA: TGTGCCAGCAGCCAAGTCCGAGGACACCACGAGCAGTACTTC.